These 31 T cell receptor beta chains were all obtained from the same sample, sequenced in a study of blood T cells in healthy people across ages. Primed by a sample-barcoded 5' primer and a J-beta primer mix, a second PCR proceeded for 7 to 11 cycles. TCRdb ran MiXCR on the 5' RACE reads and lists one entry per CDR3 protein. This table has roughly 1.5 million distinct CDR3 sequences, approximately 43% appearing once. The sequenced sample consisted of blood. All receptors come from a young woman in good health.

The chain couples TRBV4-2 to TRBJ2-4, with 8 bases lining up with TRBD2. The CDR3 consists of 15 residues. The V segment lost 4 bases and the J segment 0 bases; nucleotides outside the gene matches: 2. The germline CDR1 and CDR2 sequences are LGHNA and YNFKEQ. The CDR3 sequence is CASSRLAGAKNIQYF. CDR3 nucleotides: TGTGCCAGCAGCCGGCTAGCGGGAGCCAAAAACATTCAGTACTTC.

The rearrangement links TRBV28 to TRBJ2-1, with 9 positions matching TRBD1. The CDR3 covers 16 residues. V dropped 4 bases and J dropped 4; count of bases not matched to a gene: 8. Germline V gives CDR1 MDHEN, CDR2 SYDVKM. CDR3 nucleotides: TGTGCCAGCAGTTCCCAGGACAGGGGCAGTTACAATGAGCAGTTCTTC. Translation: CASSSQDRGSYNEQFF.

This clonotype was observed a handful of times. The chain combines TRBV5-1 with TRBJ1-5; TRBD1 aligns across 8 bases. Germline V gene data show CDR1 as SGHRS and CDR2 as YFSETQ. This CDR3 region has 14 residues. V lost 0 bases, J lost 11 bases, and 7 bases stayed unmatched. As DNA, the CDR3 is TGCGCCAGCAGCTTGGGGACAGGGAATCTTGCCCAGCATTTT. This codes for CASSLGTGNLAQHF.

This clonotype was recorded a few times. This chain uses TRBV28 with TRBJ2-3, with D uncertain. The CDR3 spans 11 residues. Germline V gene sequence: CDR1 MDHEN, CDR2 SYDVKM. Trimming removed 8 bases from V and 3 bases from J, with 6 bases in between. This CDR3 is CASHKTDTQYF. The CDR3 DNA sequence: TGTGCCAGCCACAAGACAGATACGCAGTATTTT.

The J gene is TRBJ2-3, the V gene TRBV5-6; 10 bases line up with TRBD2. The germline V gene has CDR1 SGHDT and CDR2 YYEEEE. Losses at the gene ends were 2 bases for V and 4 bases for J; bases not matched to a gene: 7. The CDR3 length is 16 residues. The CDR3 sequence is CASSLPSGRGADTQYF. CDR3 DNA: TGTGCCAGCAGCTTACCAAGCGGGAGGGGGGCAGATACGCAGTATTTT.

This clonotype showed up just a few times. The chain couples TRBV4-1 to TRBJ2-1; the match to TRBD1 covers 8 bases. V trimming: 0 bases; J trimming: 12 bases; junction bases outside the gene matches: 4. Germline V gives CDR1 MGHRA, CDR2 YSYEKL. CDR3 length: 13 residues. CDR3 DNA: TGCGCCAGCAGCCAAGACTCAGGGGGCCGGCAGTTCTTC. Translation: CASSQDSGGRQFF.

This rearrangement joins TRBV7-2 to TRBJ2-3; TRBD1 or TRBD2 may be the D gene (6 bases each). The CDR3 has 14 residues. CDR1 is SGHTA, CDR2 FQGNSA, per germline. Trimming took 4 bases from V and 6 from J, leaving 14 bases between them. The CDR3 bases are TGTGCCAGCAGCTCCACCGGGGGCCCTGATACGCAGTATTTT. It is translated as CASSSTGGPDTQYF.

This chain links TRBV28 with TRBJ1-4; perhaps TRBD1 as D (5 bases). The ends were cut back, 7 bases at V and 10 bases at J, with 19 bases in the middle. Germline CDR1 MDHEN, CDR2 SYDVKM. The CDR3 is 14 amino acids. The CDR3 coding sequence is TGTGCCAGCAATGCCAGGGCAGGTTTCCGAAAACTGTTTTTT. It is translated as CASNARAGFRKLFF.

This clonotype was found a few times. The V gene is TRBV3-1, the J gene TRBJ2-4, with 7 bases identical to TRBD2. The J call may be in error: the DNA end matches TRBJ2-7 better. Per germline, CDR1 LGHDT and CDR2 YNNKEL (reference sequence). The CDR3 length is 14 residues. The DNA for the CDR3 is TGTGCCAGCAGCCAAAATCGCGGGGGCTACGAGCAGTACTTC. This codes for CASSQNRGGYEQYF.

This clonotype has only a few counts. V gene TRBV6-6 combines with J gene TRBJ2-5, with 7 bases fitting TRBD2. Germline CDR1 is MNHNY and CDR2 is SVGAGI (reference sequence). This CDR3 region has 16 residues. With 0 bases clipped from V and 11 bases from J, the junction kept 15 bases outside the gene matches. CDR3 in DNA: TGTGCCAGCAGTTACTCGGGCGGGAGATATCAAATCAAGCAGTACTTC. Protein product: CASSYSGGRYQIKQYF.

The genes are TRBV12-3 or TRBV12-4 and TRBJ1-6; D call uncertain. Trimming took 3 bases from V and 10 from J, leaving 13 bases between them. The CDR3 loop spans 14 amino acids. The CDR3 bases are TGTGCCAGCAGTTTCGGCCAGAAGGCATCACCCCTCCACTTT. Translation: CASSFGQKASPLHF.

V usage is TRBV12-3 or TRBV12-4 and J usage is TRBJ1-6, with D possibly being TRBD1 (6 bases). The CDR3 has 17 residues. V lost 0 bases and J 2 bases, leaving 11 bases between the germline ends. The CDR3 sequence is CASSLAADRTYNSPLHF. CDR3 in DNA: TGTGCCAGCAGTTTAGCCGCCGACAGGACCTATAATTCACCCCTCCACTTT.

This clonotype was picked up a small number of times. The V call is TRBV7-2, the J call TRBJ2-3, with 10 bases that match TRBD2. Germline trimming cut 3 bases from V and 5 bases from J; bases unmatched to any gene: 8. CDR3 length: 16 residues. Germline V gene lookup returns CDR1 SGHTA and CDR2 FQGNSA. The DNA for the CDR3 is TGTGCCAGCAGCTTCGCTGGGACTAGCGTCGTAGATACGCAGTATTTT. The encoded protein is CASSFAGTSVVDTQYF.

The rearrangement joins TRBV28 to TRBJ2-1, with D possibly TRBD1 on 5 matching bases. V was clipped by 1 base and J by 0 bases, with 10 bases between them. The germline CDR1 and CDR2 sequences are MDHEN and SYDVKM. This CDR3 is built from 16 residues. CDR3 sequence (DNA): TGTGCCAGCAGTTTATCTGGGGCTGGCTCCTACAATGAGCAGTTCTTC. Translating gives CASSLSGAGSYNEQFF.

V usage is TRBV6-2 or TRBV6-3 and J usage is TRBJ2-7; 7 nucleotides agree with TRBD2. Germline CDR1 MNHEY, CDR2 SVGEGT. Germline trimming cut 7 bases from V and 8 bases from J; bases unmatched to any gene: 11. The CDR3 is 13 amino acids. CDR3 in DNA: TGTGCCAGCACCTCCCGGCTAGCGGAGAAGCAGTACTTC. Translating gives CASTSRLAEKQYF.

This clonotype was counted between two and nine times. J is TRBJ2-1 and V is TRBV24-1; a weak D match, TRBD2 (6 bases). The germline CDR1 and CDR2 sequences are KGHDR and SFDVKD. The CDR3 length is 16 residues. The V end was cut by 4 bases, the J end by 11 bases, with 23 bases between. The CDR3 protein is CATSDLGVAEGGKQFF. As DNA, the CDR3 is TGTGCCACCAGTGACCTCGGGGTAGCGGAGGGTGGCAAGCAGTTCTTC.

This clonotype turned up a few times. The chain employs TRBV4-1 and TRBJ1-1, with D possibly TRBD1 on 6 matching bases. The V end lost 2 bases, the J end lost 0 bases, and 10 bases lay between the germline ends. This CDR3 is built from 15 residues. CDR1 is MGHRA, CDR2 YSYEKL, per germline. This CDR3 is CASSQPTGLNTEAFF. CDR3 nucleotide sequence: TGCGCCAGCAGCCAACCAACAGGGTTGAACACTGAAGCTTTCTTT.

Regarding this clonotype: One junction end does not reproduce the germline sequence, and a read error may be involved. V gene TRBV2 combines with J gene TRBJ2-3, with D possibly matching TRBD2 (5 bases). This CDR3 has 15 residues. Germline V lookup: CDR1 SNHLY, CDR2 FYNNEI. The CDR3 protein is CASSFTEPSIDTQYF. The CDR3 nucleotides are TGTGCCAGCAGTTTCACAGAGCCTAGCATAGATACGCAGTATTTT.

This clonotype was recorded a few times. This chain's CDR3 is CSAKPPEPYEQYF. The CDR3, as DNA: TGCAGTGCTAAACCCCCGGAACCATACGAGCAGTACTTC. This chain joins TRBV20-1 and TRBJ2-7, with D uncertain. V was trimmed by 4 bases and J by 4 bases, leaving 14 bases between them. Per germline, CDR1 DFQATT and CDR2 SNEGSKA (reference sequence). This CDR3 contains 13 residues.

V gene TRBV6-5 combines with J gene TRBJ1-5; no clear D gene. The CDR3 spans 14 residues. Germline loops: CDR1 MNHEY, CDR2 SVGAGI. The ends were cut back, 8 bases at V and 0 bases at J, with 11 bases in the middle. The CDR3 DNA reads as TGTGCCAGCGCCCGGGGTTATAGCAATCAGCCCCAGCATTTT. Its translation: CASARGYSNQPQHF.

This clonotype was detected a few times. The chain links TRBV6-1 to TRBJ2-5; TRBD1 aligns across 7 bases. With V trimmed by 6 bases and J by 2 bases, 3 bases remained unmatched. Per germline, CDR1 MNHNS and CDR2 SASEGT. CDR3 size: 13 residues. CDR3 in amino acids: CASRLTGQETQYF. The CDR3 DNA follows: TGTGCCAGCAGATTGACAGGGCAAGAGACCCAGTACTTC.

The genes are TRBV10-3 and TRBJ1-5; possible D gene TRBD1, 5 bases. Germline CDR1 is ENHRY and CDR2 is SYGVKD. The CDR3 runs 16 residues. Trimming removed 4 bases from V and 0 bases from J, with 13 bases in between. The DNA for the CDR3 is TGTGCCATCAGTGGAGGGGTCGGTTATAGCAATCAGCCCCAGCATTTT. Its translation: CAISGGVGYSNQPQHF.

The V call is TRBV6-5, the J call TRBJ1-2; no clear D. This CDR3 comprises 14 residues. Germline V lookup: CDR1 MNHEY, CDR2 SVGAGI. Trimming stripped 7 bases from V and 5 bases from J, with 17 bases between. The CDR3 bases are TGTGCCAGCATCGAGAGCCGTCAGCCATATGGCTACACCTTC. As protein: CASIESRQPYGYTF.

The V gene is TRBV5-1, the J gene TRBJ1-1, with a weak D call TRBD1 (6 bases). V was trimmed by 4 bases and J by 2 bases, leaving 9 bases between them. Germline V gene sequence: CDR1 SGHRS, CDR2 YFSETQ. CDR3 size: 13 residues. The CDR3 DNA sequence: TGCGCCAGCAGCCAGGGGACCAACACTGAAGCTTTCTTT. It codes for CASSQGTNTEAFF.

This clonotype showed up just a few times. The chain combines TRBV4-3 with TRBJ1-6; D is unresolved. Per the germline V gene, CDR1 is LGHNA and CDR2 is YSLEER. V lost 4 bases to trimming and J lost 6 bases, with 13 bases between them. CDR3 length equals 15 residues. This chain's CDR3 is CASSLQTGSNSPLHF. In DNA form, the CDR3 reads TGCGCCAGCAGCCTCCAGACGGGAAGTAATTCACCCCTCCACTTT.

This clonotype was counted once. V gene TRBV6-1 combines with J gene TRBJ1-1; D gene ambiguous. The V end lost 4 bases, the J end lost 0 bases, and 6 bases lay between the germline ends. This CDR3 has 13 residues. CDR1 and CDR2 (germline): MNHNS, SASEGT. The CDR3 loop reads CASSAEVNTEAFF. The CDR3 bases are TGTGCCAGCAGTGCGGAGGTGAACACTGAAGCTTTCTTT.

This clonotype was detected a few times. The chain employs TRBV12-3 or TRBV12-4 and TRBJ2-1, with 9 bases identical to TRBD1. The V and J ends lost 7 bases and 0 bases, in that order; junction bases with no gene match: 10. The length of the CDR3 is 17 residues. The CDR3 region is CASTGAGTGSSYNEQFF. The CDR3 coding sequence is TGTGCCAGCACTGGAGCTGGGACAGGGAGCTCCTACAATGAGCAGTTCTTC.

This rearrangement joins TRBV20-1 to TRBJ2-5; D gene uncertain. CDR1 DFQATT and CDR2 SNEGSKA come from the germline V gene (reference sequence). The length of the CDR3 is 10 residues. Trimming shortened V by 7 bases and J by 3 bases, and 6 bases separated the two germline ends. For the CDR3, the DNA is TGCAGTGGCCTAGAAGAGACCCAGTACTTC. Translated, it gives CSGLEETQYF.

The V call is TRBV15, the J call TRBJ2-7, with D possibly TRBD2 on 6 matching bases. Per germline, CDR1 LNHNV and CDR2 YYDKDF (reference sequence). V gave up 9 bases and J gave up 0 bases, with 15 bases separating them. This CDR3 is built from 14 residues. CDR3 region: CATTSGLTSYEQYF. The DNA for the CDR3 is TGTGCCACTACCTCAGGACTAACCTCCTACGAGCAGTACTTC. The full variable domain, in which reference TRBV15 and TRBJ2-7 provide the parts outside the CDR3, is DAMVIQNPRYQVTQFGKPVTLSCSQTLNHNVMYWYQQKSSQAPKLLFHYYDKDFNNEADTPDNFQSRRPNTSFCFLDIRSPGLGDTAMYLCATTSGLTSYEQYFGPGTRLTVT.

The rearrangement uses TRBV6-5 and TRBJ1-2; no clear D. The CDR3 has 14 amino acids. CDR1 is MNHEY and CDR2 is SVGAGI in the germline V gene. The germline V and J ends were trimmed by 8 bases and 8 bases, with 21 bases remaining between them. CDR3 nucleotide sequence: TGTGCCAGCCGACCGACGGACCTGTTGGAGGGCTACACCTTC. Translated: CASRPTDLLEGYTF.

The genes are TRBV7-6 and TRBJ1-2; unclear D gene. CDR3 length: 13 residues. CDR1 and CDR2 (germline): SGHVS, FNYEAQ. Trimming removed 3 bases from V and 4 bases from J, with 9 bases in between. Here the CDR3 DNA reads TGTGCCAGCAGCTTCGGGCCTGTCTATGGCTACACCTTC. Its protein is CASSFGPVYGYTF.